The rows below give T cell receptor beta chains drawn from one sample of a study of CD4 T cell repertoires in COVID-19. Assay used: immunoSEQ multiplex PCR; TCRdb lists only in-frame clones, some missing. The table shows approximately 22,000 clones, with over 75% occurring only once. This material consisted of central memory CD4+ T cells from blood, taken before the COVID-19 pandemic. The receptors were sampled from a human donor who had COVID-19. Both conserved end residues are part of each CDR3.

j_call v_call cdr3_aa
TRBJ1-6 TRBV5-6 CASRNRDASSPLHF
TRBJ2-6 TRBV10-2 CASSEQGLSGANVLTF
TRBJ1-6 TRBV5-1 CASSLDSGIYNSPLHF
TRBJ2-1 TRBV6-5 CASGSGGPSGHEQFF
TRBJ1-2 TRBV19 CASSIAQGGGYTF
TRBJ2-2 TRBV6-5 CASSMGLVVPGELFF
TRBJ2-1 TRBV28 CASSFPGEVGNEQFF
TRBJ2-1 TRBV29-1 CSALTSGRPDEQFF
TRBJ1-1 TRBV7-6 CASSLSTGAVAESSLAFF
TRBJ2-2 TRBV27 CASSLVAGGIGELFF
TRBJ1-4 TRBV21-1 CASTTGTGKATNEKLFF